The clone carrying this T cell receptor beta chain is a singleton in its sample. Its antigen is unknown. With 60 Vbeta and 13 Jbeta primers, the PCR was carried out. In the study's own analysis: Approximately 72 million unique TCR beta chains, some 9.9 million of them shared, were counted by a later analysis. Repertoires were generated with immunoSEQ multiplex PCR, while TCRdb's copy carries only in-frame clones and drops some. D and trimming come from the DNA, and the V and J calls and clone size come from that table. The data show 110,000 or so clones, around 73% seen once. The sample is drawn from a study of cytomegalovirus exposure and HLA in healthy donors. Study-wide context: The 100 million to 140 million unique TCR beta sequences, from 150 million to 200 million T cells, were found by an earlier analysis. General study results and limits: For TCR beta chains, V- and J-gene trimming was later linked to a missense DCLRE1C variant. Donors were assumed by presence/absence analyses to have roughly uniform sequencing depth.

The trim removed 10 bases at V and 5 bases at J, leaving 6 bases unmatched. CDR1 is MNHEY and CDR2 is SMNVEV in the germline V gene (reference sequence). The CDR3 consists of 13 residues. The genes are TRBV27 and TRBJ2-2, with 8 bases identical to TRBD2. The sequenced sample was PBMCs. The TCR sequence derives from a woman in her thirties in good health and CMV-seropositive. CDR3: CATEVAGTGELFF. The CDR3 DNA reads TGTGCCACCGAAGTAGCGGGGACCGGGGAGCTGTTTTTT.